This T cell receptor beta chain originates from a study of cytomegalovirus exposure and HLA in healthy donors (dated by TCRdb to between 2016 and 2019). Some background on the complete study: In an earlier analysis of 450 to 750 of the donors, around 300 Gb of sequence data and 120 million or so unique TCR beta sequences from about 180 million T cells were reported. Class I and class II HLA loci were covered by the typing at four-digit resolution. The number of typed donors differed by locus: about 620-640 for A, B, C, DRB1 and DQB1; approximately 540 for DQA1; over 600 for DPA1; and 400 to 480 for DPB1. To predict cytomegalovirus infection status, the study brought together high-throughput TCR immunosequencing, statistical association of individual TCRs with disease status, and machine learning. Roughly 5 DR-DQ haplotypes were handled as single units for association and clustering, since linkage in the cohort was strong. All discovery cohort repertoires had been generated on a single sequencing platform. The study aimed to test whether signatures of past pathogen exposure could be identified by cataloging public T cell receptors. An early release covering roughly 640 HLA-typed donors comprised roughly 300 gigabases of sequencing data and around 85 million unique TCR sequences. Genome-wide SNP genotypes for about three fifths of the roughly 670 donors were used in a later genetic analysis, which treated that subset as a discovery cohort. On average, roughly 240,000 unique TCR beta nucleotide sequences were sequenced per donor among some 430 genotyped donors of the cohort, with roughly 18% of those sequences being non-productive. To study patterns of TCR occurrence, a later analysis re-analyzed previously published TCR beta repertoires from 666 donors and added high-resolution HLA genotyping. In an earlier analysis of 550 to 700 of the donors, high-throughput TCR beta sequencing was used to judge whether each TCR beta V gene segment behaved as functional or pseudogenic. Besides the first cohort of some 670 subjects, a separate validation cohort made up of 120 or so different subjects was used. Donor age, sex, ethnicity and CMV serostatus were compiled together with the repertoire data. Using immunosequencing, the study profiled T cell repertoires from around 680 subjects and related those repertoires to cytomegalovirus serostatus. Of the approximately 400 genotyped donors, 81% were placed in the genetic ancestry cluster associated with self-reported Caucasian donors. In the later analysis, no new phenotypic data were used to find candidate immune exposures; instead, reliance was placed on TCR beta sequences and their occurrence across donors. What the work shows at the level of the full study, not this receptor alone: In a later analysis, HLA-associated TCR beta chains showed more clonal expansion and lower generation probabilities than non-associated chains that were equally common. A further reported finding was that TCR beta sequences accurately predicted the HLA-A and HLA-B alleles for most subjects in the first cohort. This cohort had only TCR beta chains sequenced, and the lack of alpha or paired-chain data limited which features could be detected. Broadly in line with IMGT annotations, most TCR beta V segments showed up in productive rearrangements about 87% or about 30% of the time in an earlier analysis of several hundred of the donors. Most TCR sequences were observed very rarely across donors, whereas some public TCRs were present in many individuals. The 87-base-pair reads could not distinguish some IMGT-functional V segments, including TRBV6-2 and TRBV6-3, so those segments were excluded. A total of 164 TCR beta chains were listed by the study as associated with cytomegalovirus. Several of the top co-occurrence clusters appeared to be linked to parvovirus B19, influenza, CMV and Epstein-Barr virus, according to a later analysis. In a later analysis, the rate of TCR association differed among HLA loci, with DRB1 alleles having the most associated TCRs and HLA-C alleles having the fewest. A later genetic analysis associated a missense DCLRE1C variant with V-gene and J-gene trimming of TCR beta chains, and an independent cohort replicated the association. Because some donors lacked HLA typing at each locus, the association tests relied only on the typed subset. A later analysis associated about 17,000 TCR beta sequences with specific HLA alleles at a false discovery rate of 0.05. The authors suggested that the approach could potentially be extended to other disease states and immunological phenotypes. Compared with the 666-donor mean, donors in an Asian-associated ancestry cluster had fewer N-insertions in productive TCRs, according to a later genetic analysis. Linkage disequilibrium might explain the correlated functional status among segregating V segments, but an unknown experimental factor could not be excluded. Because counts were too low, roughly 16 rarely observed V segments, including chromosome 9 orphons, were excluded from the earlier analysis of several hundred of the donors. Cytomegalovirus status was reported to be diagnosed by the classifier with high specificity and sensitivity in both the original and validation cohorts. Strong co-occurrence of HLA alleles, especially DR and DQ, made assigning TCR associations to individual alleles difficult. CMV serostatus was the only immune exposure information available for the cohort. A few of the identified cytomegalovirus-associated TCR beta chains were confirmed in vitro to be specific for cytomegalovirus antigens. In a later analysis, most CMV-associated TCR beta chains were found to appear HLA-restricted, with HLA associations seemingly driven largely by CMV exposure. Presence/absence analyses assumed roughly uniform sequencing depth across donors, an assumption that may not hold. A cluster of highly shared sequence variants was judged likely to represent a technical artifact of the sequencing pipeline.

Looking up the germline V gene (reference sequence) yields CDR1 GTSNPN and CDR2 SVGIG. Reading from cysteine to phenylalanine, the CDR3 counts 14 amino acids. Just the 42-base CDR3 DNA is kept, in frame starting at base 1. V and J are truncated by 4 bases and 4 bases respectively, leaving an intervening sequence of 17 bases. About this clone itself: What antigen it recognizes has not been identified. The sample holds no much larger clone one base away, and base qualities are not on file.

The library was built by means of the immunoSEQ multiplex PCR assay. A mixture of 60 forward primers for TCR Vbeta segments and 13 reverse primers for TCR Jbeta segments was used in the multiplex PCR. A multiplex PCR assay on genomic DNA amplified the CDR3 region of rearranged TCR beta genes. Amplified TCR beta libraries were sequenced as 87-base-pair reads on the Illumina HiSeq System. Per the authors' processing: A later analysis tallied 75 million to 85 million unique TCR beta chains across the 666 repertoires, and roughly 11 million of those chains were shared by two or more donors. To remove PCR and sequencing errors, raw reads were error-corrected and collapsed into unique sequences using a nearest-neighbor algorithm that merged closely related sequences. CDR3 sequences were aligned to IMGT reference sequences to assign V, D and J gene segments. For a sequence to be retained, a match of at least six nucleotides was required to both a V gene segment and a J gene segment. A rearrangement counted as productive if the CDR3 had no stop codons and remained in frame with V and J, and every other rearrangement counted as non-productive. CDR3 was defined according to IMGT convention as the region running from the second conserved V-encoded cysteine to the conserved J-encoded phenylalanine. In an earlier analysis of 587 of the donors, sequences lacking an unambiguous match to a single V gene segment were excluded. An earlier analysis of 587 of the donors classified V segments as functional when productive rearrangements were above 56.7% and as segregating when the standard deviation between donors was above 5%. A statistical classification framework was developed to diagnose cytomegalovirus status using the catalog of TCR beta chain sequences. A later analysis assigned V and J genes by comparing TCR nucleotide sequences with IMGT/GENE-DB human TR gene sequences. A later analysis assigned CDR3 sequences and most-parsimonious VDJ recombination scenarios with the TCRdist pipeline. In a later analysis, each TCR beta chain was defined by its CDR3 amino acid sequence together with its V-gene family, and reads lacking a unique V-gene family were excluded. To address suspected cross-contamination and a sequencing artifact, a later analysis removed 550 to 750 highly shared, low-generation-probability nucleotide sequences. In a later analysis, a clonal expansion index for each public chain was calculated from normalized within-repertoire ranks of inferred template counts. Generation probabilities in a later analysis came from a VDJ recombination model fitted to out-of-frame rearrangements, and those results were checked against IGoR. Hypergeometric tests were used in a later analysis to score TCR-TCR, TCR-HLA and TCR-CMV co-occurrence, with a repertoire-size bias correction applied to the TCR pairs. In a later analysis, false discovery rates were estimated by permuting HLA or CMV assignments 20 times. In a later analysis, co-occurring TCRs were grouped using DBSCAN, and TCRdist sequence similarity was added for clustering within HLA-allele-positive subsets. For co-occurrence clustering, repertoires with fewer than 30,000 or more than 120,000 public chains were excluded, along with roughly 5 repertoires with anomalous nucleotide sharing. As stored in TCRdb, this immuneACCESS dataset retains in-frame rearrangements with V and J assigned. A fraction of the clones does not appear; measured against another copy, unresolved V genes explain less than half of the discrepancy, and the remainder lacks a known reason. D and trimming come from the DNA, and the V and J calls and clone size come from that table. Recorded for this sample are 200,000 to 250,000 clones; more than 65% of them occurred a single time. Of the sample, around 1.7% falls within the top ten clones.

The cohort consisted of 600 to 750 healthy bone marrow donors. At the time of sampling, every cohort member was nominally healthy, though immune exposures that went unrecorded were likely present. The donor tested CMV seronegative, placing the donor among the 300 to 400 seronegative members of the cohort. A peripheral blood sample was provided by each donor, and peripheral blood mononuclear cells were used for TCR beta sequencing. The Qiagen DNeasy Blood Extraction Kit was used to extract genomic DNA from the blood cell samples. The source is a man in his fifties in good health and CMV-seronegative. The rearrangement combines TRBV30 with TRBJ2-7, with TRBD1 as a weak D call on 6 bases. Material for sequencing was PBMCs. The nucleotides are TGTGCCTGGAAAAACCTCGGGACACTTTACGAGCAGTACTTC. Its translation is CAWKNLGTLYEQYF.